Listed below are T cell receptor beta chains from one sample, sequenced in a study of shared clonotypes between healthy human individuals. Libraries were prepared by immunoSEQ multiplex PCR; TCRdb keeps only in-frame clonotypes and omits some of them. The sample holds 1,400,000 or so clones, around 98.5% seen once. Sequencing was performed on naive CD4+ T cells sorted from blood. Receptors were obtained from a man aged 25-45 years in good health. Each CDR3 is given with its conserved first and last residue. Fields, in order: clone size, J gene, D gene, V gene, CDR3 protein, CDR3 DNA. A D gene is named only where the DNA matches it firmly. Part of the rows lack a size; the others show once, few, many or a class for expanded clones.

clone_size: NA
j_call: TRBJ2-7
d_call: NA
v_call: TRBV11-2
cdr3_aa: CASSLLGYEQYF
cdr3_nt: TGTGCCAGCAGCTTACTGGGCTACGAGCAGTACTTC

clone_size: NA
j_call: TRBJ2-5
d_call: NA
v_call: TRBV7-2
cdr3_aa: CASSPRGGAPEKYF
cdr3_nt: TGTGCCAGCAGCCCCCGGGGCGGGGCCCCCGAAAAGTACTTC

clone_size: NA
j_call: TRBJ1-1
d_call: NA
v_call: TRBV6-5
cdr3_aa: CASSPSGRTEAFF
cdr3_nt: TGTGCCAGCAGTCCCTCAGGCCGAACTGAAGCTTTCTTT

clone_size: NA
j_call: TRBJ2-7
d_call: NA
v_call: TRBV10-1
cdr3_aa: CASSESGRINEQYF
cdr3_nt: TGCGCCAGCAGTGAGTCAGGCAGGATCAACGAGCAGTACTTC

clone_size: NA
j_call: TRBJ2-1
d_call: TRBD1
v_call: TRBV19
cdr3_aa: CASSIWQGVNNEQFF
cdr3_nt: TGTGCCAGTAGTATCTGGCAGGGGGTGAACAATGAGCAGTTCTTC

clone_size: NA
j_call: TRBJ1-2
d_call: NA
v_call: TRBV7-9
cdr3_aa: CASSLGPGEGYTF
cdr3_nt: TGTGCCAGCAGCTTAGGCCCCGGAGAGGGCTACACCTTC

clone_size: NA
j_call: TRBJ2-1
d_call: TRBD2
v_call: TRBV11-2
cdr3_aa: CASSLGLAGEREQFF
cdr3_nt: TGTGCCAGCAGCTTAGGACTAGCGGGAGAGCGTGAGCAGTTCTTC

clone_size: NA
j_call: TRBJ2-7
d_call: TRBD1
v_call: TRBV7-9
cdr3_aa: CASSPTTGKSYEQYF
cdr3_nt: TGTGCCAGCAGCCCAACGACAGGGAAGTCCTACGAGCAGTACTTC

clone_size: NA
j_call: TRBJ2-1
d_call: TRBD2
v_call: TRBV10-1
cdr3_aa: CASSLAGGPANEQFF
cdr3_nt: TGCGCCAGCAGCCTGGCGGGAGGCCCCGCCAATGAGCAGTTCTTC

clone_size: NA
j_call: TRBJ2-1
d_call: NA
v_call: TRBV10-2
cdr3_aa: CASSQYNEQFF
cdr3_nt: TGCGCCAGCAGTCAATACAATGAGCAGTTCTTC

clone_size: NA
j_call: TRBJ2-7
d_call: NA
v_call: TRBV27
cdr3_aa: CASSLVHSYEQYF
cdr3_nt: TGTGCCAGCAGTTTGGTCCACTCCTACGAGCAGTACTTC

clone_size: NA
j_call: TRBJ2-5
d_call: NA
v_call: TRBV29-1
cdr3_aa: CSARQGGETQYF
cdr3_nt: TGCAGCGCCCGACAGGGAGGAGAGACCCAGTACTTC

clone_size: once
j_call: TRBJ2-1
d_call: TRBD2
v_call: TRBV5-1
cdr3_aa: CASSLPASGETSLYNEQFF
cdr3_nt: TGCGCCAGCAGCTTGCCGGCTAGCGGGGAAACCTCGCTATACAATGAGCAGTTCTTC

clone_size: NA
j_call: TRBJ1-5
d_call: NA
v_call: TRBV19
cdr3_aa: CASSIKQYSNQPQHF
cdr3_nt: TGTGCCAGTAGTATTAAACAGTATAGCAATCAGCCCCAGCATTTT

clone_size: NA
j_call: TRBJ2-7
d_call: NA
v_call: TRBV7-9
cdr3_aa: CASSLGGGTVNYEQYF
cdr3_nt: TGTGCCAGCAGCTTAGGGGGTGGGACTGTTAACTACGAGCAGTACTTC

clone_size: NA
j_call: TRBJ2-7
d_call: NA
v_call: TRBV27
cdr3_aa: CASSLRPMNYEQYF
cdr3_nt: TGTGCCAGCAGCCTACGACCCATGAACTACGAGCAGTACTTC

clone_size: NA
j_call: TRBJ2-7
d_call: TRBD1
v_call: TRBV5-1
cdr3_aa: CASSLGGGLYEQYF
cdr3_nt: TGCGCCAGCAGCTTGGGAGGGGGCTTATACGAGCAGTACTTC

clone_size: NA
j_call: TRBJ1-1
d_call: NA
v_call: TRBV19
cdr3_aa: CASSTLAGNTEAFF
cdr3_nt: TGTGCCAGTAGTACCTTGGCGGGGAACACTGAAGCTTTCTTT

clone_size: NA
j_call: TRBJ1-5
d_call: NA
v_call: TRBV6-5
cdr3_aa: CASRRTGTNNQPQHF
cdr3_nt: TGTGCCAGTCGCAGAACCGGGACAAACAATCAGCCCCAGCATTTT

clone_size: NA
j_call: TRBJ2-3
d_call: TRBD1
v_call: TRBV10-3
cdr3_aa: CAISDRTGPTDTQYF
cdr3_nt: TGTGCCATCAGTGATAGGACAGGCCCCACAGATACGCAGTATTTT

clone_size: NA
j_call: TRBJ1-2
d_call: TRBD1
v_call: TRBV7-2
cdr3_aa: CASSFGQGAKVGYTF
cdr3_nt: TGTGCCAGCAGCTTTGGACAGGGGGCGAAGGTCGGCTACACCTTC

clone_size: NA
j_call: TRBJ2-3
d_call: TRBD2
v_call: TRBV7-9
cdr3_aa: CASSLGTSMTDTQYF
cdr3_nt: TGTGCCAGCAGCTTAGGGACTAGCATGACAGATACGCAGTATTTT

clone_size: NA
j_call: TRBJ1-5
d_call: NA
v_call: TRBV6-5
cdr3_aa: CASSYVPLGPNQPQHF
cdr3_nt: TGTGCCAGCAGTTACGTTCCGCTCGGACCCAATCAGCCCCAGCATTTT

clone_size: NA
j_call: TRBJ2-7
d_call: TRBD2
v_call: TRBV10-3
cdr3_aa: CAISEITSASSYEQYF
cdr3_nt: TGTGCCATCAGTGAGATCACTAGCGCGAGCTCCTACGAGCAGTACTTC

clone_size: NA
j_call: TRBJ2-7
d_call: TRBD1
v_call: TRBV27
cdr3_aa: CASSPSRDRYEQYF
cdr3_nt: TGTGCCAGCAGTCCATCCCGGGACAGGTACGAGCAGTACTTC

clone_size: NA
j_call: TRBJ2-2
d_call: NA
v_call: TRBV29-1
cdr3_aa: CSVRPGTGELFF
cdr3_nt: TGCAGCGTCCGACCGGGAACCGGGGAGCTGTTTTTT

clone_size: NA
j_call: TRBJ2-3
d_call: NA
v_call: TRBV7-2
cdr3_aa: CASSRVYSDTQYF
cdr3_nt: TGTGCCAGCAGCCGAGTATATTCAGATACGCAGTATTTT

clone_size: NA
j_call: TRBJ2-5
d_call: TRBD2
v_call: TRBV29-1
cdr3_aa: CSVGTIIGETQYF
cdr3_nt: TGCAGCGTCGGGACTATCATAGGGGAGACCCAGTACTTC

clone_size: NA
j_call: TRBJ1-1
d_call: NA
v_call: TRBV15
cdr3_aa: CATSRVVGRGSTEAFF
cdr3_nt: TGTGCCACCAGCAGAGTGGTTGGCAGGGGATCCACTGAAGCTTTCTTT

clone_size: NA
j_call: TRBJ2-7
d_call: NA
v_call: TRBV19
cdr3_aa: CASTSDGYEQYF
cdr3_nt: TGTGCCAGTACCTCGGACGGCTACGAGCAGTACTTC

clone_size: NA
j_call: TRBJ2-5
d_call: NA
v_call: TRBV7-9
cdr3_aa: CASSLSGGETQYF
cdr3_nt: TGTGCCAGCAGCTTATCGGGCGGGGAGACCCAGTACTTC

clone_size: NA
j_call: TRBJ1-4
d_call: TRBD1
v_call: TRBV5-1
cdr3_aa: CASSLIPDRVEKLFF
cdr3_nt: TGCGCCAGCAGCTTGATTCCGGACAGGGTTGAAAAACTGTTTTTT